The clone carrying this TCR beta chain occurred a few times. Using constant-segment primers, 5'RACE produced TCR alpha and TCR beta cDNA libraries carrying sample barcodes and UMIs. TCRdb independently ran MiXCR on the 5' RACE reads; one entry per CDR3 protein. The sample carries just over 350,000 distinct CDR3 sequences, around 15% recorded once. The data derive from a study of T-cell memory formation after mild COVID-19. Trimming took off 6 bases at V and 0 bases at J, with 11 bases between the two ends. The CDR3 contains 13 residues. Germline-derived CDR1 and CDR2 are DFQATT and SNEGSKA (reference sequence).

The chain links TRBV20-1 to TRBJ1-1; tentative D call: TRBD1 (6 bases). This clonotype was obtained from a man between 18 and 29 years old who had mild COVID-19 (a few samples of this study predate the infection). Cell type and time point are not known. Sequenced sample: PBMCs or a T cell subset sorted from them (not recorded which). CDR3 region: CSAPDSLNTEAFF. The CDR3 DNA follows: TGCAGTGCCCCGGACAGCCTGAACACTGAAGCTTTCTTT.